This entry lists 13 T cell receptor beta chains sequenced from one sample in a study of T cell responses to AZD1222 COVID-19 vaccine. Measured with immunoSEQ multiplex PCR; TCRdb has only the in-frame clones, and not every one. The sample consists of around 81,000 clones, around four fifths of them appearing once. Sequenced material: peripheral blood, taken on day 0 of AZD1222 vaccination. Receptors were obtained from an adult in good health.

V gene TRBV6-2 or TRBV6-3 combines with J gene TRBJ1-2; TRBD1 aligns across 7 bases. The CDR3 has 15 amino acids. The V segment lost 3 bases and the J segment 0 bases; nucleotides outside the gene matches: 4. Looked up from germline, CDR1 is MNHEY and CDR2 is SVGEGT. The CDR3, as DNA: TGTGCCAGCAGTTATGGGACAGTGGCTAACTATGGCTACACCTTC. Translated, it gives CASSYGTVANYGYTF.

This clone was recorded only once. The rearrangement links TRBV7-2 to TRBJ1-2; possibly TRBD1 for D (6 bases). Germline assignment: CDR1 SGHTA and CDR2 FQGNSA. This CDR3 is built from 15 residues. Trimming left V 2 bases short and J 7 bases short, with 17 bases between. The CDR3 DNA sequence: TGTGCCAGCAGCTTACTTCCGGGGGCGGGTGGTGGCTACACCTTC. It codes for CASSLLPGAGGGYTF. Using reference TRBV7-2 and TRBJ1-2 for the parts outside the CDR3, the full variable domain is GAGVSQSPSNKVTEKGKDVELRCDPISGHTALYWYRQSLGQGLEFLIYFQGNSAPDKSGLPSDRFSAERTGGSVSTLTIQRTQQEDSAVYLCASSLLPGAGGGYTFGSGTRLTVV.

The chain is built from TRBV15 and TRBJ2-1; perhaps TRBD2 as D (6 bases). V lost 2 bases to trimming and J lost 8 bases, with 19 bases between them. CDR1 is LNHNV, CDR2 YYDKDF, per germline (reference sequence). This CDR3 is built from 16 residues. The CDR3 region has the DNA TGTGCCACCAGCAGATCACCGGGACTGTCGTTGGATGAGCAGTTCTTC. This sequence encodes CATSRSPGLSLDEQFF. The complete variable domain, with remaining parts taken from reference TRBV15 and TRBJ2-1, reads DAMVIQNPRYQVTQFGKPVTLSCSQTLNHNVMYWYQQKSSQAPKLLFHYYDKDFNNEADTPDNFQSRRPNTSFCFLDIRSPGLGDTAMYLCATSRSPGLSLDEQFFGPGTRLTVL.

This chain connects TRBV5-1 to TRBJ1-1, with D uncertain. Germline assignment: CDR1 SGHRS and CDR2 YFSETQ. CDR3 length equals 14 residues. The ends were cut back, 0 bases at V and 4 bases at J, with 10 bases in the middle. The CDR3, as DNA: TGCGCCAGCAGCTTGGCAGATGGTGGCACTGAAGCTTTCTTT. Encoded protein: CASSLADGGTEAFF.

This chain links TRBV21-1 with TRBJ2-7. TRBV21-1 is flagged as a pseudogene. This CDR3 region has 18 residues. CDR3 in amino acids: CASSKEFRVAGRSYEQYF. CDR3 DNA sequence: TGTGCCAGCAGCAAAGAATTCCGTGTGGCAGGACGCTCCTACGAGCAGTACTTC.

This chain connects TRBV7-2 to TRBJ2-7, with 8 bases identical to TRBD1. Germline V lookup: CDR1 SGHTA, CDR2 FQGNSA. This CDR3 comprises 14 residues. V shed 2 bases, J shed 5 bases, and the junction held 5 bases outside the gene matches. CDR3 coding DNA: TGTGCCAGCAGCTTATATCCCAGGGGGCACGAGCAGTACTTC. It translates to CASSLYPRGHEQYF. Full variable domain (remainder filled in from reference TRBV7-2 and TRBJ2-7): GAGVSQSPSNKVTEKGKDVELRCDPISGHTALYWYRQSLGQGLEFLIYFQGNSAPDKSGLPSDRFSAERTGGSVSTLTIQRTQQEDSAVYLCASSLYPRGHEQYFGPGTRLTVT.

This rearrangement joins TRBV6-4 to TRBJ2-2, with D uncertain. Between the trimmed V and J ends, which lost 2 bases and 6 bases, there was a span of 7 bases. The CDR3 length is 13 residues. Germline assignment: CDR1 MRHNA and CDR2 SNTAGT. The CDR3 spells CASSDHSAGELFF. CDR3 DNA: TGTGCCAGCAGTGACCACAGTGCCGGGGAGCTGTTTTTT.

The rearrangement uses TRBV2 and TRBJ1-2; 10 nucleotides match TRBD1. The length of the CDR3 is 13 residues. Germline V gives CDR1 SNHLY, CDR2 FYNNEI. Unmatched junction bases numbered 8, after V lost 11 bases and J lost 5 bases. CDR3 bases: TGTGCCTCAACCCCGGGACAGGGGTATGGCTACACCTTC. Translating gives CASTPGQGYGYTF.

The chain is built from TRBV7-9 and TRBJ2-1; D ambiguous. Germline V gene data show CDR1 as SEHNR and CDR2 as FQNEAQ (reference sequence). Trimming cost V 4 bases and J 0 bases, with 10 bases left between them. The CDR3 loop spans 15 amino acids. The CDR3 DNA is TGTGCCAGCAGCTCTCAGGTGAGCTCCTACAATGAGCAGTTCTTC. This encodes CASSSQVSSYNEQFF.

This clone was seen a few times. This chain joins TRBV5-1 and TRBJ1-5; TRBD1 is a possible D gene (6 bases). V shed 4 bases and J shed 0 bases, with 11 bases lying between them. The CDR3 is made up of 15 amino acids. Germline CDR1 is SGHRS and CDR2 is YFSETQ. In DNA form, the CDR3 reads TGCGCCAGCAGCCTGACAGGCATTAGCAATCAGCCCCAGCATTTT. Translated, it gives CASSLTGISNQPQHF.

The chain recombines TRBV5-6 with TRBJ2-2; unclear D gene. CDR3 length equals 13 residues. Germline CDR1 SGHDT, CDR2 YYEEEE. Deletions cut 6 bases from V and 6 bases from J, with 12 bases between. The CDR3 DNA sequence: TGTGCCAGCACCCGACGTCTCCCCGGGGAGCTGTTTTTT. It encodes CASTRRLPGELFF.

This clone showed up just once. This rearrangement joins TRBV19 to TRBJ2-1; 11 nucleotides agree with TRBD2. Germline V gene lookup returns CDR1 LNHDA and CDR2 SQIVND (reference sequence). V gave up 1 base and J gave up 6 bases; unmatched junction bases: 11. This CDR3 has 18 amino acids. CDR3 protein: CASSIGKGLAASGNEQFF. CDR3 sequence (DNA): TGTGCCAGTAGTATAGGGAAGGGACTAGCGGCATCCGGCAATGAGCAGTTCTTC.

The chain has TRBV5-1 and TRBJ2-5; D uncertain. Germline CDR1 reads SGHRS; CDR2 reads YFSETQ. The CDR3 runs to 15 residues. V gave up 2 bases and J gave up 5 bases, with 16 bases separating them. CDR3 nucleotide sequence: TGCGCCAGCAGCTTTTCCCCTCCACCAAGCGAGACCCAGTACTTC. Its protein product is CASSFSPPPSETQYF.